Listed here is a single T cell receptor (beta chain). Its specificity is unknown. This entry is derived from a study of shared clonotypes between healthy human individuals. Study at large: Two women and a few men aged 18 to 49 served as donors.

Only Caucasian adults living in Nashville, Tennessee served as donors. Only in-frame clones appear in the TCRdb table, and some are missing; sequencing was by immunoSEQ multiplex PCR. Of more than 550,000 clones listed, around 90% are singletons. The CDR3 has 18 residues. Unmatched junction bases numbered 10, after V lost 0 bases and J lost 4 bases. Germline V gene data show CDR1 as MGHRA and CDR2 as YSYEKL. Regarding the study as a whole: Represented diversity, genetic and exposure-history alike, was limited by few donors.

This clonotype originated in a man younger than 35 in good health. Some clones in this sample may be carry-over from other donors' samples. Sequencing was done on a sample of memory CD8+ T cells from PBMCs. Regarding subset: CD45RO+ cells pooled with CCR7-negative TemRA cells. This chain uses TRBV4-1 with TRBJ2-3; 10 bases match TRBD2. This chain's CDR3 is CASSQDIKLAGDPDTQYF. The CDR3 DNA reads TGCGCCAGCAGCCAAGATATTAAGCTAGCGGGAGATCCAGATACGCAGTATTTT.